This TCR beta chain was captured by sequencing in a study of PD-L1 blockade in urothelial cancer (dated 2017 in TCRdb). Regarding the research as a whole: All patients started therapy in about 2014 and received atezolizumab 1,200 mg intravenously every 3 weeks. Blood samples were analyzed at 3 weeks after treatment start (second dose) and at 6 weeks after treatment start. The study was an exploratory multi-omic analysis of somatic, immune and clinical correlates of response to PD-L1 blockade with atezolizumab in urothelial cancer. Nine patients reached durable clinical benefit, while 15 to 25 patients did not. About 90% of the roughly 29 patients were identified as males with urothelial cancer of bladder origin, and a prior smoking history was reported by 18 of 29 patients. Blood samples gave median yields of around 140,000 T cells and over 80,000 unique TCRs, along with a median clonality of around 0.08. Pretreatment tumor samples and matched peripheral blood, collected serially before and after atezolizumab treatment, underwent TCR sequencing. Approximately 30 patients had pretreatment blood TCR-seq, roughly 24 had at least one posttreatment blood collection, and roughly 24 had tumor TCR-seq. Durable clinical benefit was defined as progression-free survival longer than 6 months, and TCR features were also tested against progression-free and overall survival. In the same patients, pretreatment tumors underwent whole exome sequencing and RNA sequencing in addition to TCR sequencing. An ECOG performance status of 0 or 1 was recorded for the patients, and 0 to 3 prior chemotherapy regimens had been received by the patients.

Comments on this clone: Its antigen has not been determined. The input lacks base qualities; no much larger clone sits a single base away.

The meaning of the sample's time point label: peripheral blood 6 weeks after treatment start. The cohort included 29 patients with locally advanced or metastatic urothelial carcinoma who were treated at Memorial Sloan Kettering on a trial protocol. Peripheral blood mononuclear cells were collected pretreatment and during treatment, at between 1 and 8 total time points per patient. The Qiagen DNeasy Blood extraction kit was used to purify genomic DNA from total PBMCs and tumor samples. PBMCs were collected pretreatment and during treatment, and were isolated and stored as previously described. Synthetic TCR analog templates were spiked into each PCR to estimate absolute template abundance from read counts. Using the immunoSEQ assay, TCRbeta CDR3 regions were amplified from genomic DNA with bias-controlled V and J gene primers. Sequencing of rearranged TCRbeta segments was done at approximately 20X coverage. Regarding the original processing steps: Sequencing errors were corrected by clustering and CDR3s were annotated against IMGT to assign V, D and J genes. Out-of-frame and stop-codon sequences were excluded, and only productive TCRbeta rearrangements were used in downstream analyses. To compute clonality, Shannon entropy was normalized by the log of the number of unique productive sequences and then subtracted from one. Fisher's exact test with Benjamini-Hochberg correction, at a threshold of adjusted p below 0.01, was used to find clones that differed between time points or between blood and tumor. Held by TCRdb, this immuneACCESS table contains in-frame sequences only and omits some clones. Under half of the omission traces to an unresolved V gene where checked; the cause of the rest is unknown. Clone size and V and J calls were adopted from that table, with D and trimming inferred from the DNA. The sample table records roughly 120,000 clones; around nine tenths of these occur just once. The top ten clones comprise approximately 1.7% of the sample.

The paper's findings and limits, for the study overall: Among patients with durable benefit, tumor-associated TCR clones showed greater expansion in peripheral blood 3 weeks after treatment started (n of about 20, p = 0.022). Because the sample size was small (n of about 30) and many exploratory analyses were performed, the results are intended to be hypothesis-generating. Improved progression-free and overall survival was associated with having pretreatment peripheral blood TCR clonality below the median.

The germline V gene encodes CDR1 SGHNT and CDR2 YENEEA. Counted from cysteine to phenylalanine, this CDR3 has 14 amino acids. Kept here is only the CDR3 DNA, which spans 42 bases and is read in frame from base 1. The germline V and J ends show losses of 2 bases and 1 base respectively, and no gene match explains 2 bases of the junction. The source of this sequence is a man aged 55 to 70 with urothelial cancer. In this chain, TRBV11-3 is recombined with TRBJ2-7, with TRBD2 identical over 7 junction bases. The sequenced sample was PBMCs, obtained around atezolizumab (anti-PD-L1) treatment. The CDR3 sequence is CASSLYGGSYEQYF. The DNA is TGTGCCAGCAGCTTATACGGGGGGTCCTACGAGCAGTACTTC.